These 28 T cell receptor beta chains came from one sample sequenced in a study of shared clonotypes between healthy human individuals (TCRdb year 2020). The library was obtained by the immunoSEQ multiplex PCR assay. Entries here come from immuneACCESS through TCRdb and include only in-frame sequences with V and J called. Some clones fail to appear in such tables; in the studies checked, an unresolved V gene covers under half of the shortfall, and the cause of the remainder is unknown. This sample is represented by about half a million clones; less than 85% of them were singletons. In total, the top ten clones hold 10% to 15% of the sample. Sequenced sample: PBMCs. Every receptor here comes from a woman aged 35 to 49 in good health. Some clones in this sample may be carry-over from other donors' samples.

The CDR3 here is CASSLQLAGGNEQFF. The CDR3 DNA reads TGTGCCAGCAGCTTACAACTAGCGGGAGGTAATGAGCAGTTCTTC. The J gene is TRBJ2-1, the V gene TRBV11-3, with 12 bases identical to TRBD2. The V and J ends lost 2 bases and 7 bases, in that order; junction bases with no gene match: 3. CDR1 and CDR2 (germline): SGHNT, YENEEA. The CDR3 runs 15 residues.

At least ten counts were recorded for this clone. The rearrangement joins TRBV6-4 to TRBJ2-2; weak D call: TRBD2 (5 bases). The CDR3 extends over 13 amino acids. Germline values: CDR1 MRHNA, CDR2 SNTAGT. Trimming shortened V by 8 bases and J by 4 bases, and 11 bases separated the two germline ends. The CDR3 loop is CASSPGSTGELFF. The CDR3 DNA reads TGTGCCAGCTCCCCGGGGAGCACCGGGGAGCTGTTTTTT.

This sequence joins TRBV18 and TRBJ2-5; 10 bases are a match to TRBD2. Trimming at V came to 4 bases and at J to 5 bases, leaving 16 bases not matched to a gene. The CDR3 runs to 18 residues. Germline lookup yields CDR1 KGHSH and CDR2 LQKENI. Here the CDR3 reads CASSQEGYVAGGVETQYF. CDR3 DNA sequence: TGTGCCAGCTCACAGGAGGGCTATGTAGCGGGAGGAGTGGAGACCCAGTACTTC.

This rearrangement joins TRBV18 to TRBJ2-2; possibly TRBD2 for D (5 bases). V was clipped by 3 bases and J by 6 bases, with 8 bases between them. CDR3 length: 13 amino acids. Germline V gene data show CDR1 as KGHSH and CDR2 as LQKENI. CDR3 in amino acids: CASSPPLAGELFF. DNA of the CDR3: TGTGCCAGCTCACCCCCACTAGCCGGGGAGCTGTTTTTT.

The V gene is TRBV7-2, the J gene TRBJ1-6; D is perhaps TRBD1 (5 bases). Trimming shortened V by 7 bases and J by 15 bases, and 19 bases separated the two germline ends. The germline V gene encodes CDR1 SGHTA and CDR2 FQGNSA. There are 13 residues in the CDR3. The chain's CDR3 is CASNPAGVARLHF. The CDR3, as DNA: TGTGCCAGCAATCCCGCGGGGGTAGCACGCCTCCACTTT.

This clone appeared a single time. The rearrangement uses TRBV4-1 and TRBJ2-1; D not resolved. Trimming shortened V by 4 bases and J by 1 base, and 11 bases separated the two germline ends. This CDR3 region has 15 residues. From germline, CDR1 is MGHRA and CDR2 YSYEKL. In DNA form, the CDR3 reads TGCGCCAGCAGCCGGCCCGGCCGGTCCTACAATGAGCAGTTCTTC. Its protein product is CASSRPGRSYNEQFF.

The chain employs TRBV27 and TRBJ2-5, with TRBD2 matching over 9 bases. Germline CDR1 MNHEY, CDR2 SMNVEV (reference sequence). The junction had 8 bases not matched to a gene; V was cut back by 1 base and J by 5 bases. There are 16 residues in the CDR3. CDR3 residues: CASSLLAGGPEETQYF. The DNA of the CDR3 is TGTGCCAGCAGTTTATTGGCGGGAGGGCCGGAGGAGACCCAGTACTTC.

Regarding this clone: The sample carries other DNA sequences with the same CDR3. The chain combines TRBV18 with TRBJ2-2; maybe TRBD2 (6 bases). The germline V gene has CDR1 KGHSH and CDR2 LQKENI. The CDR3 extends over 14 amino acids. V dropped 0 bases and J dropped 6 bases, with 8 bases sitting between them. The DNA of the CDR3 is TGTGCCAGCTCACCACCAGGGAGGTCCGGGGAGCTGTTTTTT. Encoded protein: CASSPPGRSGELFF.

CDR3 nucleotides: TGTGCCAGCAGTTTTGTAGCGGGAGCCTCTGGGGAGACCCAGTACTTC. It specifies CASSFVAGASGETQYF. The chain links TRBV2 to TRBJ2-5, with TRBD2 identical over 9 bases. The V segment lost 5 bases and the J segment 5 bases; nucleotides outside the gene matches: 12. Per the germline V gene, CDR1 is SNHLY and CDR2 is FYNNEI. CDR3 size: 16 residues.

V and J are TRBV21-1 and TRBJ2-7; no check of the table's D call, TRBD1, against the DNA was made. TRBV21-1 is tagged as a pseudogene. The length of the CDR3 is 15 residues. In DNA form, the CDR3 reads TGTGCCAGCAGCAAAAGGGGAAGACGGAACTACGAGCAGTACTTC. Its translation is CASSKRGRRNYEQYF.

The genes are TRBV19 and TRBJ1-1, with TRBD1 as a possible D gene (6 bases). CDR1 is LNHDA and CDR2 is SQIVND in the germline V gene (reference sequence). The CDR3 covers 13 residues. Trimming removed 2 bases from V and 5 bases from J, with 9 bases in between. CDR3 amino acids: CASSIQGRTEAFF. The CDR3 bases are TGTGCCAGTAGTATACAGGGGCGGACTGAAGCTTTCTTT.

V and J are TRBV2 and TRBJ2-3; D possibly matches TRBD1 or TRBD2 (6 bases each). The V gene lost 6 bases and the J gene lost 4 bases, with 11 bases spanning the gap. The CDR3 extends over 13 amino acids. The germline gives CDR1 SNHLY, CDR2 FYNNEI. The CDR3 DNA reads TGTGCCAGCAGCGAGGGGGGAGCAGATACGCAGTATTTT. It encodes CASSEGGADTQYF.

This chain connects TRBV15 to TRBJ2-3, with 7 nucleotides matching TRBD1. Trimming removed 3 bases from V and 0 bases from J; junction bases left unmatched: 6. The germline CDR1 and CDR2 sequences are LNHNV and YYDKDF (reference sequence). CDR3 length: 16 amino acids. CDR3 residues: CATSSNRGLSTDTQYF. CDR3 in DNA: TGTGCCACCAGCAGCAACAGGGGTTTGAGCACAGATACGCAGTATTTT. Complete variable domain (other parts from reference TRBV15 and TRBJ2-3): DAMVIQNPRYQVTQFGKPVTLSCSQTLNHNVMYWYQQKSSQAPKLLFHYYDKDFNNEADTPDNFQSRRPNTSFCFLDIRSPGLGDTAMYLCATSSNRGLSTDTQYFGPGTRLTVL.

For the CDR3, the DNA is TGTGCCAGCAGCGTACCAGGACTAGCGGGAGCCGGGGAGCTGTTTTTT. Protein sequence: CASSVPGLAGAGELFF. The rearrangement links TRBV9 to TRBJ2-2; 13 nucleotides line up with TRBD2. The length of the CDR3 is 16 residues. The J segment lost 6 bases and the V segment lost 1 base, leaving 3 bases of the junction unmatched. Germline values: CDR1 SGDLS, CDR2 YYNGEE. Full variable domain (rest looked up from reference TRBV9 and TRBJ2-2): DSGVTQTPKHLITATGQRVTLRCSPRSGDLSVYWYQQSLDQGLQFLIQYYNGEERAKGNILERFSAQQFPDLHSELNLSSLELGDSALYFCASSVPGLAGAGELFFGEGSRLTVL.

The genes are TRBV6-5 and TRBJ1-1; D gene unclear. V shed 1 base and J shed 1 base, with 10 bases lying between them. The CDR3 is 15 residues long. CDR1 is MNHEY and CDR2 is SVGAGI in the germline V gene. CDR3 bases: TGTGCCAGCAGTTACTACCGTAGGGAGAACACTGAAGCTTTCTTT. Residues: CASSYYRRENTEAFF.

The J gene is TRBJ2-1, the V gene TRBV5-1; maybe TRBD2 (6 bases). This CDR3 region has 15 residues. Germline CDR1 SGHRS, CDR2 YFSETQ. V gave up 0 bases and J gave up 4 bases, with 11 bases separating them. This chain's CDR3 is CASSLEAAGYNEQFF. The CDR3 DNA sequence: TGCGCCAGCAGCTTGGAGGCGGCGGGATACAATGAGCAGTTCTTC. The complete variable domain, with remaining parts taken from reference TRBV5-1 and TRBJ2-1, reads KAGVTQTPRYLIKTRGQQVTLSCSPISGHRSVSWYQQTPGQGLQFLFEYFSETQRNKGNFPGRFSGRQFSNSRSEMNVSTLELGDSALYLCASSLEAAGYNEQFFGPGTRLTVL.

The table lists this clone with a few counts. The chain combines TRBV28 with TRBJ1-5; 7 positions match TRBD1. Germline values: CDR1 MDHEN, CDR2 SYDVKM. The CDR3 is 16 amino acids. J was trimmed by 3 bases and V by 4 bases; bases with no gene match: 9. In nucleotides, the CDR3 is TGTGCCAGCAGTTACGACCGGACAGGTTTCAATCAGCCCCAGCATTTT. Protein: CASSYDRTGFNQPQHF.

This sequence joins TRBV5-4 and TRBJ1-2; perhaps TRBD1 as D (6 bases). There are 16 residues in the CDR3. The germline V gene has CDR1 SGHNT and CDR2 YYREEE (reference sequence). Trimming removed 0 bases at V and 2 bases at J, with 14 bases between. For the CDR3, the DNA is TGTGCCAGCAGCTTGGCCGTCAGGGACACCAACTATGGCTACACCTTC. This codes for CASSLAVRDTNYGYTF.

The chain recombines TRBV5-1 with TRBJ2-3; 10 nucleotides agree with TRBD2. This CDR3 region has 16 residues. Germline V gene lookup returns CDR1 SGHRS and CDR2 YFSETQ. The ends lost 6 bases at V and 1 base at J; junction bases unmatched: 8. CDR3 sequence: CASTLGAGGGTDTQYF. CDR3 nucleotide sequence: TGCGCCAGCACCTTAGGAGCGGGAGGGGGCACAGATACGCAGTATTTT.

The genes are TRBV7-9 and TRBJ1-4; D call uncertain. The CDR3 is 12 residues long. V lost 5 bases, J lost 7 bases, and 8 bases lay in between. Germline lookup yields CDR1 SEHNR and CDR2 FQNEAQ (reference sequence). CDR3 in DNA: TGTGCCAGCAGCCGGACGGCTGAAAAACTGTTTTTT. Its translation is CASSRTAEKLFF.

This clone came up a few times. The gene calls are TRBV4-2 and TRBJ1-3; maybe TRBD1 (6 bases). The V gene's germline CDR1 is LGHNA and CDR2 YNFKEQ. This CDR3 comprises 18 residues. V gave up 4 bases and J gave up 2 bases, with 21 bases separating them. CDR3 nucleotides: TGTGCCAGCAGCCCTCGACAGGCTTCAGAAGACGCTGGAAACACCATATATTTT. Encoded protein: CASSPRQASEDAGNTIYF.

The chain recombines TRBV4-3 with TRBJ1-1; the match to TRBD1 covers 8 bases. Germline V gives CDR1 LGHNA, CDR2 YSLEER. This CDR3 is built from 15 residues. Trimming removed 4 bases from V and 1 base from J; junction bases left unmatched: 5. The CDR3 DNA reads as TGCGCCAGCAGCCGTCTAGGGACAGGGAACACTGAAGCTTTCTTT. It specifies CASSRLGTGNTEAFF.

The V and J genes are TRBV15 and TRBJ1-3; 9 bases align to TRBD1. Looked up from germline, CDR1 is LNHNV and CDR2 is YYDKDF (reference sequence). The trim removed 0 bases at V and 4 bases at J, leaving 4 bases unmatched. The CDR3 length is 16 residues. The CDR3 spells CATSRDPGQGGNTIYF. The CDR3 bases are TGTGCCACCAGCAGAGACCCGGGACAGGGCGGAAACACCATATATTTT.

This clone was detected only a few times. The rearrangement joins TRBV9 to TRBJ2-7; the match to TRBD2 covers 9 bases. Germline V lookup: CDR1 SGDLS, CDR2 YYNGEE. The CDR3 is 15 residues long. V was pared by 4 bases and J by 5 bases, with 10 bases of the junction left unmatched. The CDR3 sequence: CASSPRFSGSDEQYF. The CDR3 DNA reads TGTGCCAGCAGCCCCCGGTTTAGCGGGAGCGACGAGCAGTACTTC.

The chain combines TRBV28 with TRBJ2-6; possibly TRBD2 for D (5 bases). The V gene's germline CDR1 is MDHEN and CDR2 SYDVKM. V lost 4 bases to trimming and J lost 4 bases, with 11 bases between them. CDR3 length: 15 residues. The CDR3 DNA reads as TGTGCCAGCAGTTCCCAGAGGGCCGGGGCCAACGTCCTGACTTTC. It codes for CASSSQRAGANVLTF.

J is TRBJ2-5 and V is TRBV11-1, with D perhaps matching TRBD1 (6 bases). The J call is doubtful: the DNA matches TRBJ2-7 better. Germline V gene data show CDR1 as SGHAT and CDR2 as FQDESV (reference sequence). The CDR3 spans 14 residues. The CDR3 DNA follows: TGTGCCAGCAGCTACTCGGGGCAGGGGTACGAGCAGTACTTC. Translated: CASSYSGQGYEQYF.

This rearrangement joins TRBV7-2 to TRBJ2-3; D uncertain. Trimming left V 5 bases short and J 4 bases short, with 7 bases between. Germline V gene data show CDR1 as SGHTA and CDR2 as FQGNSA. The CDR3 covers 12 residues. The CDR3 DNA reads TGTGCCAGCAGCATAAGTCCAGATACGCAGTATTTT. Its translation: CASSISPDTQYF.

The CDR3 region is CASKGTSGRDTGELFF. CDR3 nucleotide sequence: TGTGCCAGTAAGGGGACTAGCGGGAGGGACACCGGGGAGCTGTTTTTT. The chain employs TRBV19 and TRBJ2-2; 16 positions match TRBD2. Looked up from germline, CDR1 is LNHDA and CDR2 is SQIVND (reference sequence). Losses at the gene ends were 7 bases for V and 3 bases for J; bases not matched to a gene: 2. The CDR3 is 16 residues long.